This T cell receptor (beta chain) came from a study of blood T cell repertoires in COVID-19. The protocol was immunoSEQ multiplex PCR, while the TCRdb copy is restricted to in-frame clones and leaves out a portion. The table has approximately 100,000 clones, 91% seen once. This CDR3 is 15 amino acids long. The V end lost 6 bases, the J end lost 5 bases, and 20 bases lay between the germline ends. CDR1 KGHSH and CDR2 LQKENI come from the germline V gene. This chain uses TRBV18 with TRBJ2-7, with a weak D call TRBD1 (5 bases). Input material: peripheral blood. This sequence was found in a middle-aged man with acute or convalescent COVID-19. CDR3 sequence reads: CASSPDVKGFDEQYF. The CDR3 bases are TGTGCCAGCTCCCCCGACGTCAAGGGGTTCGACGAGCAGTACTTC. Full variable domain (outside the CDR3, taken from reference TRBV18 and TRBJ2-7): NAGVMQNPRHLVRRRGQEARLRCSPMKGHSHVYWYRQLPEEGLKFMVYLQKENIIDESGMPKERFSAEFPKEGPSILRIQQVVRGDSAAYFCASSPDVKGFDEQYFGPGTRLTVT.